The 27 T cell receptor beta chains listed next were all sequenced from one sample in a study of blood T cell repertoires in COVID-19. Profiled with immunoSEQ multiplex PCR; TCRdb holds only in-frame clones, not every one. Found here are 95,000 to 150,000 clones, 82% of them singletons; the top ten hold approximately 5%. Material: peripheral blood. These receptors were taken from a woman aged 70 to 79 with acute or convalescent COVID-19.

The V and J genes are TRBV5-8 and TRBJ1-4, with D possibly being TRBD1 (5 bases). CDR1 and CDR2 (germline): SGHTS, YDEGEE. The V end was cut by 9 bases, the J end by 5 bases, with 17 bases between. CDR3 size: 14 residues. The CDR3 coding sequence is TGTGCCATCGGGCGGGGACGTGGCAATGAAAAACTGTTTTTT. Its translation: CAIGRGRGNEKLFF.

This chain connects TRBV29-1 to TRBJ1-1, with TRBD1 matching over 8 bases. The CDR3 has 13 amino acids. The ends lost 8 bases at V and 5 bases at J; junction bases unmatched: 10. Germline loops: CDR1 SQVTM, CDR2 ANQGSEA. CDR3 loop: CSTGQGAGTEAFF. CDR3 nucleotides: TGCAGCACTGGCCAGGGGGCAGGGACTGAAGCTTTCTTT. Combining the CDR3 with reference TRBV29-1 and TRBJ1-1 gives the whole variable domain SAVISQKPSRDICQRGTSLTIQCQVDSQVTMMFWYRQQPGQSLTLIATANQGSEATYESGFVIDKFPISRPNLTFSTLTVSNMSPEDSSIYLCSTGQGAGTEAFFGQGTRLTVV.

This chain joins TRBV2 and TRBJ2-7, with a tentative D call TRBD2 (6 bases). This CDR3 spans 13 amino acids. The germline V gene has CDR1 SNHLY and CDR2 FYNNEI. Trimming pared 5 bases from V and 2 bases from J, leaving 10 bases between. In DNA form, the CDR3 reads TGTGCCAGCAGTTGGGACTCGGCCTACGAGCAGTACTTC. Translation gives CASSWDSAYEQYF.

This clone was found a few times. J is TRBJ2-2 and V is TRBV5-1; D gene ambiguous. V was clipped by 5 bases and J by 4 bases, with 9 bases between them. Germline lookup yields CDR1 SGHRS and CDR2 YFSETQ. CDR3 length: 13 amino acids. CDR3: CASREPGTGELFF. The CDR3 region has the DNA TGCGCCAGCAGGGAGCCCGGCACCGGGGAGCTGTTTTTT.

This chain uses TRBV11-2 with TRBJ1-2; D is unresolved. V was trimmed by 5 bases and J by 8 bases, leaving 15 bases between them. This CDR3 has 13 residues. Germline V gene sequence: CDR1 SGHAT, CDR2 FQNNGV. CDR3 region: CASSHARGVGYTF. CDR3 sequence (DNA): TGTGCCAGCAGCCACGCCCGGGGAGTCGGCTACACCTTC.

The chain recombines TRBV7-2 with TRBJ1-5, with D uncertain. V dropped 0 bases and J dropped 5 bases, with 11 bases sitting between them. Germline loops: CDR1 SGHTA, CDR2 FQGNSA. The CDR3 loop spans 15 amino acids. CDR3 nucleotides: TGTGCCAGCAGCTTAGCGCTGAACGGGGATCAGCCCCAGCATTTT. It encodes CASSLALNGDQPQHF.

This clone appeared a single time. The CDR3 loop is CASSSGGTVQETQYF. DNA for the CDR3: TGTGCCAGCAGCTCCGGGGGGACGGTCCAAGAGACCCAGTACTTC. The chain joins TRBV7-7 to TRBJ2-5; 7 bases line up with TRBD2. This CDR3 is 15 amino acids long. The germline V gene has CDR1 SSHAT and CDR2 FNYEAQ (reference sequence). J was trimmed by 1 base and V by 4 bases; bases with no gene match: 6.

The chain employs TRBV2 and TRBJ1-2, with 9 bases lining up with TRBD1. V lost 6 bases to trimming and J lost 8 bases; unmatched junction nucleotides: 7. The germline CDR1 and CDR2 sequences are SNHLY and FYNNEI. This CDR3 has 13 amino acids. CDR3 bases: TGTGCCAGCAGGGTGGACAGGGGAGGCGGCTACACCTTC. Translated, it gives CASRVDRGGGYTF.

The rearrangement uses TRBV6-5 and TRBJ1-1; TRBD1 aligns across 10 bases. The CDR3 has 16 residues. Trimming cost V 0 bases and J 4 bases; bases outside gene matches: 5. The germline V gene has CDR1 MNHEY and CDR2 SVGAGI. CDR3 nucleotides: TGTGCCAGCAGTTACTCAAAGAGGACAGGGGGCACTGAAGCTTTCTTT. Its translation: CASSYSKRTGGTEAFF.

The chain carries TRBV11-3 and TRBJ2-7; 12 nucleotides align to TRBD2. With V trimmed by 2 bases and J by 2 bases, 4 bases remained unmatched. This CDR3 has 16 amino acids. Germline CDR1 and CDR2: SGHNT and YENEEA. CDR3 DNA sequence: TGTGCCAGCAGCTTACCGGGACTAGCGGGCCCCTACGAGCAGTACTTC. Protein: CASSLPGLAGPYEQYF.

The genes are TRBV2 and TRBJ1-2; 11 positions match TRBD1. The CDR3 totals 13 residues. The V gene's germline CDR1 is SNHLY and CDR2 FYNNEI. Germline trimming cut 6 bases from V and 7 bases from J; bases unmatched to any gene: 4. The CDR3 sequence is CASRDRGHGGYTF. The CDR3 region has the DNA TGTGCCAGCAGGGACAGGGGGCACGGTGGCTACACCTTC.

The table lists this clone with a count of one. The chain links TRBV10-2 to TRBJ1-1; D is unclear. Germline-derived CDR1 and CDR2 are WSHSY and SAAADI. The ends were cut back, 3 bases at V and 6 bases at J, with 17 bases in the middle. This CDR3 contains 15 residues. The CDR3 protein is CASSERQVPRAEAFF. CDR3 coding DNA: TGCGCCAGCAGTGAAAGGCAGGTGCCTCGAGCTGAAGCTTTCTTT.

This chain uses TRBV9 with TRBJ1-5, with 9 bases fitting TRBD1. J lost 7 bases, V lost 0 bases, and 5 bases had no gene match. The germline gives CDR1 SGDLS, CDR2 YYNGEE. This CDR3 spans 15 amino acids. The CDR3 nucleotides are TGTGCCAGCAGCGTAGCGGGAGACAGGGGGCAGCCCCAGCATTTT. Translating gives CASSVAGDRGQPQHF.

V and J are TRBV16 and TRBJ2-1; D might be TRBD1 (5 bases). Germline V gene lookup returns CDR1 KGHSY and CDR2 FQNENV. CDR3 size: 15 residues. V was cut by 4 bases and J by 4 bases, with 14 bases left in between. The CDR3 sequence is CASSLVEGAYNEQFF. For the CDR3, the DNA is TGTGCCAGCAGCCTCGTCGAAGGGGCATACAATGAGCAGTTCTTC. The full variable domain, its missing parts supplied by reference TRBV16 and TRBJ2-1, is GEEVAQTPKHLVRGEGQKAKLYCAPIKGHSYVFWYQQVLKNEFKFLISFQNENVFDETGMPKERFSAKCLPNSPCSLEIQATKLEDSAVYFCASSLVEGAYNEQFFGPGTRLTVL.

V usage is TRBV6-2 or TRBV6-3 and J usage is TRBJ1-4; 8 bases align to TRBD1. In germline, CDR1 is MNHEY, CDR2 SVGEGT. Trimming at V came to 6 bases and at J to 8 bases, leaving 8 bases not matched to a gene. CDR3 length: 14 amino acids. CDR3 in DNA: TGTGCCAGCAGCTTGACAGGGGAGCAGGAAAAACTGTTTTTT. Its protein product is CASSLTGEQEKLFF.

The chain couples TRBV5-1 to TRBJ1-4, with 8 bases lining up with TRBD1. CDR1 is SGHRS and CDR2 is YFSETQ in the germline V gene. Trimming cost V 1 base and J 7 bases; bases outside gene matches: 3. The CDR3 length is 14 residues. DNA of the CDR3: TGCGCCAGCAGCTTGACAGGGGGATTTGAAAAACTGTTTTTT. Amino acid sequence: CASSLTGGFEKLFF.

V usage is TRBV14 and J usage is TRBJ2-4, with 7 bases matching TRBD2. The CDR3 is made up of 14 amino acids. V trimming: 4 bases; J trimming: 3 bases; junction bases outside the gene matches: 3. Per germline, CDR1 SGHDN and CDR2 FVKESK. The CDR3 DNA reads as TGTGCCAGCAGCCCCCCGGGGGGCAAAAACATTCAGTACTTC. This translates into CASSPPGGKNIQYF.

V is TRBV7-2 and J is TRBJ1-6; D uncertain. In germline, CDR1 is SGHTA, CDR2 FQGNSA. The CDR3 is made up of 15 amino acids. Between the trimmed V and J ends, which lost 7 bases and 9 bases, there was a span of 19 bases. CDR3 bases: TGTGCCAGCACTCGTCTACCCGATCCGGTTTCACCCCTCCACTTT. It yields the protein CASTRLPDPVSPLHF.

This clone was seen a single time. This chain connects TRBV6-5 to TRBJ2-1; the D gene is possibly TRBD2 (5 bases). The V and J ends lost 6 bases and 1 base respectively, with 10 bases between them. There are 14 residues in the CDR3. Germline CDR1 and CDR2: MNHEY and SVGAGI. The CDR3 DNA reads as TGTGCCAGCAGCAATGGACTGTCCTACAATGAGCAGTTCTTC. This translates into CASSNGLSYNEQFF.

The V gene is TRBV11-3, the J gene TRBJ1-6; D is undetermined. Germline V CDR1 and CDR2: SGHNT, YENEEA. Trimming left V 6 bases short and J 5 bases short, with 2 bases between. This CDR3 spans 11 amino acids. The CDR3 DNA is TGTGCCAGCAGTAATAATTCACCCCTCCACTTT. Its protein is CASSNNSPLHF.

This clone was seen only once. The chain links TRBV4-3 to TRBJ2-3; 14 bases align to TRBD2. The J segment lost 5 bases and the V segment lost 0 bases, leaving 10 bases of the junction unmatched. Germline V gene lookup returns CDR1 LGHNA and CDR2 YSLEER. This CDR3 region has 19 residues. CDR3 in DNA: TGCGCCAGCAGCCAAGATTTATTCGGGACTAGCGGGGGTGGAGATACGCAGTATTTT. Protein: CASSQDLFGTSGGGDTQYF.

Worth noting for this clone: This CDR3 is missing its conserved last phenylalanine or tryptophan, likely due to a read error. No DNA is shown, since the ends of the CDR3 on it are uncertain; the CDR3 is the one TCRdb lists. The V call is TRBV30, the J call TRBJ1-1. Germline values: CDR1 GTSNPN, CDR2 SVGIG (reference sequence). Including both end residues, the CDR3 is 9 amino acids long. CDR3 protein: CARGRWSFL.

The chain is built from TRBV5-1 and TRBJ2-5, with TRBD1 as a possible D gene (5 bases). The CDR3 totals 14 residues. Trimming removed 2 bases at V and 4 bases at J, with 12 bases between. CDR1 and CDR2 from the germline V gene are SGHRS and YFSETQ. The CDR3 here is CASSFGRAGETQYF. CDR3 nucleotide sequence: TGCGCCAGCAGCTTTGGCAGGGCAGGAGAGACCCAGTACTTC. Variable domain in full (rest from reference TRBV5-1 and TRBJ2-5): KAGVTQTPRYLIKTRGQQVTLSCSPISGHRSVSWYQQTPGQGLQFLFEYFSETQRNKGNFPGRFSGRQFSNSRSEMNVSTLELGDSALYLCASSFGRAGETQYFGPGTRLLVL.

This clone was picked up many times. This chain links TRBV2 with TRBJ1-1; D gene ambiguous. This CDR3 spans 14 amino acids. The germline CDR1 and CDR2 sequences are SNHLY and FYNNEI. V dropped 2 bases and J dropped 5 bases, with 12 bases sitting between them. The CDR3 coding sequence is TGTGCCAGCAGTGAAATCTTGGTCGCGACTGAAGCTTTCTTT. Translation: CASSEILVATEAFF. Using reference TRBV2 and TRBJ1-1 for the parts outside the CDR3, the full variable domain is EPEVTQTPSHQVTQMGQEVILRCVPISNHLYFYWYRQILGQKVEFLVSFYNNEISEKSEIFDDQFSVERPDGSNFTLKIRSTKLEDSAMYFCASSEILVATEAFFGQGTRLTVV.

V gene TRBV7-2 combines with J gene TRBJ1-5, with TRBD1 matching over 7 bases. V shed 1 base and J 10 bases; nucleotides not matched to a gene: 16. This CDR3 comprises 17 residues. From germline, CDR1 is SGHTA and CDR2 FQGNSA. CDR3 loop: CASSLEGTEGRVLPQHF. CDR3 DNA: TGTGCCAGCAGCTTAGAGGGGACAGAAGGGCGTGTGCTACCCCAGCATTTT.

For this clone: Additional DNA sequences in this sample encode the identical CDR3. As DNA, the CDR3 is TGTGCCAGCTCACCAGCAGGGGGCAATCAGCCCCAGCATTTT. The encoded protein is CASSPAGGNQPQHF. V gene TRBV18 combines with J gene TRBJ1-5, with D perhaps TRBD1 (6 bases). This CDR3 has 14 amino acids. The ends were cut back, 2 bases at V and 2 bases at J, with 7 bases in the middle. Germline values: CDR1 KGHSH, CDR2 LQKENI.

The J gene is TRBJ2-6, the V gene TRBV9, with 10 nucleotides matching TRBD1. V lost 8 bases and J lost 5; bases outside the gene matches: 10. There are 16 residues in the CDR3. The V gene's germline CDR1 is SGDLS and CDR2 YYNGEE. The CDR3 reads CASDRGLSSWANVLTF. In DNA form, the CDR3 reads TGTGCCAGTGACAGGGGGCTTTCATCTTGGGCCAACGTCCTGACTTTC.